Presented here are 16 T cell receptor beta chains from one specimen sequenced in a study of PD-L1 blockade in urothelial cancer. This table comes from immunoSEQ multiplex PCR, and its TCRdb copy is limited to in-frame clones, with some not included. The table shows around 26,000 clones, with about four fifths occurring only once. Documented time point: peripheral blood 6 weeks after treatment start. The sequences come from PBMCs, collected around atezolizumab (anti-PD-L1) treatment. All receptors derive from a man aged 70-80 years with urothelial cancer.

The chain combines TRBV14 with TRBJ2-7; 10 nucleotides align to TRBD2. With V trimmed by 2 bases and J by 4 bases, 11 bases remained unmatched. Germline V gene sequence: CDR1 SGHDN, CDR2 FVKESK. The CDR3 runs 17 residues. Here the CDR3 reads CASSQTRGLAGVYEQYF. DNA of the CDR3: TGTGCCAGCAGCCAAACCAGAGGGCTAGCGGGAGTGTACGAGCAGTACTTC.

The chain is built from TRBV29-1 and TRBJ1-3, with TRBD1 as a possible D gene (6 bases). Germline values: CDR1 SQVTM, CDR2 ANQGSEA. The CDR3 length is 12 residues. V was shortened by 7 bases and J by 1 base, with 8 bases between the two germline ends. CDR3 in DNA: TGCAGCGGCAGGGGATCTGGAAACACCATATATTTT. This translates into CSGRGSGNTIYF.

The CDR3 nucleotides are TGTGCCAGCAGCGTAATCGGGACTAGCGGCCCAGATACGCAGTATTTT. This codes for CASSVIGTSGPDTQYF. This chain uses TRBV4-2 with TRBJ2-3; 11 bases align to TRBD2. Germline trimming cut 5 bases from V and 4 bases from J; bases unmatched to any gene: 8. In germline, CDR1 is LGHNA, CDR2 YNFKEQ. This CDR3 contains 16 residues.

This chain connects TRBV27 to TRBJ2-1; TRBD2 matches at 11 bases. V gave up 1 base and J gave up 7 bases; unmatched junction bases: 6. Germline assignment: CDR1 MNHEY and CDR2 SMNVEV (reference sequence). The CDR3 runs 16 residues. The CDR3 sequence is CASSLYSGRAGNEQFF. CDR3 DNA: TGTGCCAGCAGTTTATATAGCGGGAGGGCCGGAAATGAGCAGTTCTTC.

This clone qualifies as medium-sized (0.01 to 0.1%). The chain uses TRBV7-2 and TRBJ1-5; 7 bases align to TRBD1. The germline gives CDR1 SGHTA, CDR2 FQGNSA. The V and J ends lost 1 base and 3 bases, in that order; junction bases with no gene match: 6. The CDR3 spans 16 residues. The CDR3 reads CASSLVGGQNNQPQHF. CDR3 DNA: TGTGCCAGCAGCTTAGTGGGGGGACAGAACAATCAGCCCCAGCATTTT.

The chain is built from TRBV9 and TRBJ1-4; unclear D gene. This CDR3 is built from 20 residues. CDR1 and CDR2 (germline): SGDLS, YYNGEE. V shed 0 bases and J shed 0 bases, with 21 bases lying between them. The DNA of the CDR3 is TGTGCCAGCAGCGTAGACCCCCGAGCGCCTCCTGACGCAACTAATGAAAAACTGTTTTTT. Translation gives CASSVDPRAPPDATNEKLFF.

CDR3 coding DNA: TGTGCCAGCAGCTTGGCCGGGACAGGCTACAATGAGCAGTTCTTC. Encoded protein: CASSLAGTGYNEQFF. The J gene is TRBJ2-1, the V gene TRBV13; TRBD1 matches 8 bases. Unmatched junction bases numbered 4, after V lost 3 bases and J lost 3 bases. The CDR3 is 15 amino acids. Germline lookup yields CDR1 PRHDT and CDR2 FYEKMQ (reference sequence).

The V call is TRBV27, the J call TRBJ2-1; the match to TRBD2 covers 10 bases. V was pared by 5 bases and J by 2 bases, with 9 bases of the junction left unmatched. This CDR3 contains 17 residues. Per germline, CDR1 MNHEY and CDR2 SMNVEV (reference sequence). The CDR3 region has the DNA TGTGCCAGCAGTCCCATTTCAGCGGGAGGGCCCTACAATGAGCAGTTCTTC. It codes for CASSPISAGGPYNEQFF.

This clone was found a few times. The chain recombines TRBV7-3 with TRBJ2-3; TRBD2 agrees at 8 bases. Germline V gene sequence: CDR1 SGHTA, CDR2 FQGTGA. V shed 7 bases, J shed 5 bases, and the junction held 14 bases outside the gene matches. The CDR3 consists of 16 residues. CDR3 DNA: TGTGCCAGCACCAAAGGGACTAGGGATGTTGGAGATACGCAGTATTTT. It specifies CASTKGTRDVGDTQYF.

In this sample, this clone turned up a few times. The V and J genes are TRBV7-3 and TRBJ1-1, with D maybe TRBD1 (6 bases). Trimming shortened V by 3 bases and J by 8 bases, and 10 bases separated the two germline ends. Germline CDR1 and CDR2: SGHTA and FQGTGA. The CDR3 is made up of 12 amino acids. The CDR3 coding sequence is TGTGCCAGCAGCTTCCCCGGGACAGAAGCTTTCTTT. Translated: CASSFPGTEAFF.

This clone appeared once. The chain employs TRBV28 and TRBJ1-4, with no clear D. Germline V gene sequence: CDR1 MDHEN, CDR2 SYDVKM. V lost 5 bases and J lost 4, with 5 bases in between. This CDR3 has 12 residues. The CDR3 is CASSLLNEKLFF. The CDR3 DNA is TGTGCCAGCAGTCTCCTTAATGAAAAACTGTTTTTT.

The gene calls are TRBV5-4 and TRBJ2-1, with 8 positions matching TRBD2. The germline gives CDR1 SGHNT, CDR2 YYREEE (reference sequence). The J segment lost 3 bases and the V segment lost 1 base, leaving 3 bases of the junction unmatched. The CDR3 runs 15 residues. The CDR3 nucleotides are TGTGCCAGCAGCTTGAGCGGGAGCTTCTACAATGAGCAGTTCTTC. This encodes CASSLSGSFYNEQFF.

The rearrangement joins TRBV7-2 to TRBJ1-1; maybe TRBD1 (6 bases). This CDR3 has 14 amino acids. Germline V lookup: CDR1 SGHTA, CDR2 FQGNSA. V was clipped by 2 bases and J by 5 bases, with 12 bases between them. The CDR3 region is CASSLQGQGTEAFF. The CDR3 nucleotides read TGTGCCAGCAGCTTACAGGGGCAGGGGACTGAAGCTTTCTTT.

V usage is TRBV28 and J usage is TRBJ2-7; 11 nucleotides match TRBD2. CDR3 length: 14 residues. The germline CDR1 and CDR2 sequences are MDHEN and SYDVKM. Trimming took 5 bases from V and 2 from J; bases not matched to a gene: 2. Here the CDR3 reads CASSQLAGAYEQYF. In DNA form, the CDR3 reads TGTGCCAGCAGTCAACTAGCGGGAGCCTACGAGCAGTACTTC.

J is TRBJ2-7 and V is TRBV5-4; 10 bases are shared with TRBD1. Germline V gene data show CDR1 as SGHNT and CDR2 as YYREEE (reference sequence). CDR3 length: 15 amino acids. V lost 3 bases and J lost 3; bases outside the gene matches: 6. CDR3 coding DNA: TGTGCCAGCAGCTCAGGGACAGGGGAGCACTACGAGCAGTACTTC. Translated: CASSSGTGEHYEQYF.

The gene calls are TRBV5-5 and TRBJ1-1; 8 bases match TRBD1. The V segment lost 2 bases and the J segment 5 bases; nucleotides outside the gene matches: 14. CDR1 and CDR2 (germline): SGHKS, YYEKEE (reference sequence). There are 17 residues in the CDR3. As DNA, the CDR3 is TGTGCCAGCAGCTTTTCCCCCGGGACAGGATTAGCAACTGAAGCTTTCTTT. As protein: CASSFSPGTGLATEAFF.